This passage covers 3 T cell receptor beta chains from one sample sequenced in a study of T cells after posttransplantation cyclophosphamide. The assay was immunoSEQ multiplex PCR, and TCRdb's table has in-frame clones only and misses some. The table lists roughly 20,000 clones, over 65% of them singletons. Treatment was busulfan-fludarabine conditioning, a marrow graft, and cyclophosphamide on days +3 and +4. The starting material was PBMCs, obtained after an allogeneic stem cell transplant with post-transplant cyclophosphamide. The receptors stem from a male patient aged 25 to 39 who received an allogeneic stem cell transplant from a related donor, was CMV-positive, and had acute GVHD only. Some T cells may be supplied by the graft donor.

This clone was recorded many times. The chain links TRBV4-2 to TRBJ1-6, with D maybe TRBD1 (6 bases). Germline values: CDR1 LGHNA, CDR2 YNFKEQ. V gave up 0 bases and J gave up 10 bases, with 10 bases separating them. The CDR3 has 14 amino acids. The CDR3 loop is CASSQEGARSPLHF. DNA of the CDR3: TGTGCCAGCAGCCAAGAGGGGGCGCGGTCACCCCTCCACTTT.

V usage is TRBV2 and J usage is TRBJ2-7; 8 positions match TRBD2. The J segment lost 1 base and the V segment lost 5 bases, leaving 7 bases of the junction unmatched. There are 15 residues in the CDR3. CDR1 SNHLY and CDR2 FYNNEI come from the germline V gene. The DNA of the CDR3 is TGTGCCAGCAGTTCGGGGTTAGCGGGGTCCTACGAGCAGTACTTC. It translates to CASSSGLAGSYEQYF.

The gene calls are TRBV4-1 and TRBJ1-1, with unresolved D. V was trimmed by 6 bases and J by 1 base, leaving 12 bases between them. Germline lookup yields CDR1 MGHRA and CDR2 YSYEKL. The CDR3 runs to 14 residues. The CDR3 region is CASRSGRENTEAFF. The CDR3 DNA follows: TGCGCCAGCAGATCGGGGAGGGAGAACACTGAAGCTTTCTTT.